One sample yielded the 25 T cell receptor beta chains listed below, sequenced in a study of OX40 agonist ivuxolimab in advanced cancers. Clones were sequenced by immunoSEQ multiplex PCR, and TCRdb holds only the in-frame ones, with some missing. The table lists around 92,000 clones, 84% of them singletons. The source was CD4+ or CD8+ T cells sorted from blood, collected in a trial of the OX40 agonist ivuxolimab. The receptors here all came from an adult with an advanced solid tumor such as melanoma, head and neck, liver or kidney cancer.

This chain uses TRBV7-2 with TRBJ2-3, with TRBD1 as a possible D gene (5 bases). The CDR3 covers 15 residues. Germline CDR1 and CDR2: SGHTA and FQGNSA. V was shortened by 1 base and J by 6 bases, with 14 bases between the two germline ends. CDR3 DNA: TGTGCCAGCAGCTTAGGACAGTACTTTGGGGATACGCAGTATTTT. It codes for CASSLGQYFGDTQYF.

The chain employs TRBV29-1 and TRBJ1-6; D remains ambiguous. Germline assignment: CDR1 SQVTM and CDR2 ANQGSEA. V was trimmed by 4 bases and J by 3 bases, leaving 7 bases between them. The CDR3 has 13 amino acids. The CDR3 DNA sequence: TGCAGCGTTGGGACGGACTATAATTCACCCCTCCACTTT. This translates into CSVGTDYNSPLHF. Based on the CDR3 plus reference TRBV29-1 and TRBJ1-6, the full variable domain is SAVISQKPSRDICQRGTSLTIQCQVDSQVTMMFWYRQQPGQSLTLIATANQGSEATYESGFVIDKFPISRPNLTFSTLTVSNMSPEDSSIYLCSVGTDYNSPLHFGNGTRLTVT.

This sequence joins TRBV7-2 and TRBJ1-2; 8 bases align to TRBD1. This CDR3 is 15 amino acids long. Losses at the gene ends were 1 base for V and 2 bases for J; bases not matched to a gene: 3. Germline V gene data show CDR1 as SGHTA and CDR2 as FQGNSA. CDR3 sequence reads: CASSLDQGANYGYTF. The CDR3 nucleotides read TGTGCCAGCAGCTTAGATCAGGGGGCAAACTATGGCTACACCTTC.

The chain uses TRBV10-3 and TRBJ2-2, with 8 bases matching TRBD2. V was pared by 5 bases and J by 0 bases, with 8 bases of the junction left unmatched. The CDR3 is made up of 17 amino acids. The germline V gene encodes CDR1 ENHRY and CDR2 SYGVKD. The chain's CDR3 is CAISPPRGGTNTGELFF. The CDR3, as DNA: TGTGCCATCAGTCCCCCTCGGGGGGGGACGAACACCGGGGAGCTGTTTTTT.

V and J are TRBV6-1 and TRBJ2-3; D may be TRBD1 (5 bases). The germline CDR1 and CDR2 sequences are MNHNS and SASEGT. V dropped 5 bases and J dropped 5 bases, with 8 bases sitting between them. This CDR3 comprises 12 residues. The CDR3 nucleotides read TGTGCCAGCAGTCGGACATTAGATACGCAGTATTTT. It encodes CASSRTLDTQYF.

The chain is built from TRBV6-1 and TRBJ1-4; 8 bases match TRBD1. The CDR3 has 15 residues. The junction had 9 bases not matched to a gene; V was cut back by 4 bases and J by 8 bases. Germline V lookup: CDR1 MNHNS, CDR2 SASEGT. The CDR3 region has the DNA TGTGCCAGCAGTGGGGGACAGGCCCTAAGGGAAAAACTGTTTTTT. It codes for CASSGGQALREKLFF.

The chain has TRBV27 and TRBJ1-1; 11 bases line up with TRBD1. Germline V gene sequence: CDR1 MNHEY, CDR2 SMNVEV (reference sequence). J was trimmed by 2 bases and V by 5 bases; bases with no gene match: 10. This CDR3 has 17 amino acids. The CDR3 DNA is TGTGCCAGCAGTGCCCCCGGGACAGGGGGACGAAACACTGAAGCTTTCTTT. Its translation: CASSAPGTGGRNTEAFF.

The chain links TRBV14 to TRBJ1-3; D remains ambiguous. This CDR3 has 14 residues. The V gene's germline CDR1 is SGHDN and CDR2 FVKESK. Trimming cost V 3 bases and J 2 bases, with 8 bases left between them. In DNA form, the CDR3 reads TGTGCCAGCAGCCACGACTTTACTGGAAACACCATATATTTT. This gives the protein CASSHDFTGNTIYF.

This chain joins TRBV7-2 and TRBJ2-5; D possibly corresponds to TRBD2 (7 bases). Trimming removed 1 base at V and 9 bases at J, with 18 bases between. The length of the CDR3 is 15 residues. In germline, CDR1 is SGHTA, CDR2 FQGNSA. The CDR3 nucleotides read TGTGCCAGCAGCTTAGACGGCGGGGGCCCAGTGGCCCAGTACTTC. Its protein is CASSLDGGGPVAQYF. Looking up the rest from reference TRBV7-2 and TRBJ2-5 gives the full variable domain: GAGVSQSPSNKVTEKGKDVELRCDPISGHTALYWYRQSLGQGLEFLIYFQGNSAPDKSGLPSDRFSAERTGGSVSTLTIQRTQQEDSAVYLCASSLDGGGPVAQYFGPGTRLLVL.

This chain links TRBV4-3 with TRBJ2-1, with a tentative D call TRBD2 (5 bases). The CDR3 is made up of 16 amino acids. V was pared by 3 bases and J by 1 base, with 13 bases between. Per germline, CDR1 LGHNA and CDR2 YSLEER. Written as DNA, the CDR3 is TGCGCCAGCAGCCACCTTTCGGGGATTTCCTACAATGAGCAGTTCTTC. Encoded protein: CASSHLSGISYNEQFF.

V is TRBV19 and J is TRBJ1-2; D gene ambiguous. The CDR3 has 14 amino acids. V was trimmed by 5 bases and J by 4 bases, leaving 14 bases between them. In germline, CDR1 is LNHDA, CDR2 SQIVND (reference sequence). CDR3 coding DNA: TGTGCCAGTAGTCGTAACGACGGAAGCTATGGCTACACCTTC. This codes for CASSRNDGSYGYTF.

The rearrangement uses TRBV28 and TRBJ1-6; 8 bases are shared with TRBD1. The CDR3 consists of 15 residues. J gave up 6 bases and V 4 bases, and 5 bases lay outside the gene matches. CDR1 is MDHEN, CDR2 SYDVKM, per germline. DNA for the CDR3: TGTGCCAGCAGTTCCCAGGGGGCTGGTAATTCACCCCTCCACTTT. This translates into CASSSQGAGNSPLHF.

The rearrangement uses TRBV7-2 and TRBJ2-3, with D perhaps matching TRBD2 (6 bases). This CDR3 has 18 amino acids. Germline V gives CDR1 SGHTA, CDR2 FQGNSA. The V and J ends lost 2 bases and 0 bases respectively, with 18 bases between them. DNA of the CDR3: TGTGCCAGCAGCTTATCTTCCCTTTTCCGGGGGAGCACAGATACGCAGTATTTT. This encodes CASSLSSLFRGSTDTQYF.

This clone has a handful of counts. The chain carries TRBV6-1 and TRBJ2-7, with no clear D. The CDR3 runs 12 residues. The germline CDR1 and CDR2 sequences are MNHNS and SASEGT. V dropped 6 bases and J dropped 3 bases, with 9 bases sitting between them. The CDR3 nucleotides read TGTGCCAGCAGCGTATCTAGCTACGAGCAGTACTTC. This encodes CASSVSSYEQYF.

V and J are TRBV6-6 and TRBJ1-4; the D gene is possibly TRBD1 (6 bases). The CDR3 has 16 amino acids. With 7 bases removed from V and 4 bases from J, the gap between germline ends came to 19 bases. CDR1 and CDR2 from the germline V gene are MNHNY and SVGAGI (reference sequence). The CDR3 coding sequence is TGTGCCAGCAACTACGACAGGTCGGGGAATAATGAAAAACTGTTTTTT. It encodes CASNYDRSGNNEKLFF.

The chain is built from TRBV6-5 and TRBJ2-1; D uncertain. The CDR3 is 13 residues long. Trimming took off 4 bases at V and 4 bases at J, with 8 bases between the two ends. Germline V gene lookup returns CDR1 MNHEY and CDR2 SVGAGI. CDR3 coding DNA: TGTGCCAGCAGTTCCTGGCGGTACAATGAGCAGTTCTTC. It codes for CASSSWRYNEQFF.

The CDR3 sequence is CASRVTGAGTEAFF. CDR3 DNA sequence: TGTGCCAGCAGGGTGACAGGGGCGGGCACTGAAGCTTTCTTT. The genes are TRBV6-6 and TRBJ1-1; 8 nucleotides align to TRBD1. The CDR3 has 14 residues. V dropped 6 bases and J dropped 4; count of bases not matched to a gene: 7. CDR1 MNHNY and CDR2 SVGAGI come from the germline V gene (reference sequence).

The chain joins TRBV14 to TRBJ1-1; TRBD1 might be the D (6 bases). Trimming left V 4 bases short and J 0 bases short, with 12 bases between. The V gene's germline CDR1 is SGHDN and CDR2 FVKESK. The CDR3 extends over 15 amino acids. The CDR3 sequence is CASSPLRQVNTEAFF. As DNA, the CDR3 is TGTGCCAGCAGCCCCCTCCGACAGGTGAACACTGAAGCTTTCTTT.

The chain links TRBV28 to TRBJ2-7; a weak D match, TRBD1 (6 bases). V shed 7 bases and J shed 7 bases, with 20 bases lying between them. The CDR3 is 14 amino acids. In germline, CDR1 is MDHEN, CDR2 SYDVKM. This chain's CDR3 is CASNPGAGVEEQYV. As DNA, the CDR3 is TGTGCCAGCAATCCAGGCGCAGGGGTGGAGGAGCAGTACGTC.

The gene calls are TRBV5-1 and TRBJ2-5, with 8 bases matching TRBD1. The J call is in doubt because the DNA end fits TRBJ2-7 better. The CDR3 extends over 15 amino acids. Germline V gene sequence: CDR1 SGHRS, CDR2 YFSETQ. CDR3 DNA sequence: TGCGCCAGCAGCTCCCCGGGACAGGCCTCCTACGAGCAGTACTTC. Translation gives CASSSPGQASYEQYF.

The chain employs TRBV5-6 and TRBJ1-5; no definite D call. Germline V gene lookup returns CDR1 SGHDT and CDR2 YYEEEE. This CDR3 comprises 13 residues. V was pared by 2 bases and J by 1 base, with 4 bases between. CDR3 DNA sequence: TGTGCCAGCAGCTTAGGCAGCAATCAGCCCCAGCATTTT. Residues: CASSLGSNQPQHF.

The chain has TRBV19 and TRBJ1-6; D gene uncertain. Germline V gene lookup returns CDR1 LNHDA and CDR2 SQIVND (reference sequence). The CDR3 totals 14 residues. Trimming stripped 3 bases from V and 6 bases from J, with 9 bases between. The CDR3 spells CASSIWRTNSPLHF. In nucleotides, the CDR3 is TGTGCCAGTAGTATCTGGCGAACTAATTCACCCCTCCACTTT.

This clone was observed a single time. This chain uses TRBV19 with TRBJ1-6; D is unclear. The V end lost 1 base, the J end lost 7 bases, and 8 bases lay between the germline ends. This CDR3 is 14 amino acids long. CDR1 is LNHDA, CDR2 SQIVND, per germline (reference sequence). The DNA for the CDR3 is TGTGCCAGTAGTATAGCTGGGCAGAATTCACCCCTCCACTTT. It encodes CASSIAGQNSPLHF.

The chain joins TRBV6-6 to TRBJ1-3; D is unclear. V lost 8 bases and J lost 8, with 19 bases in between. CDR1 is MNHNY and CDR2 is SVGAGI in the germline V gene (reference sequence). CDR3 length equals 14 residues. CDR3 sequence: CASLSRDHVDTIYF. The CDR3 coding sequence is TGTGCCAGCCTATCCCGGGATCACGTAGACACCATATATTTT.

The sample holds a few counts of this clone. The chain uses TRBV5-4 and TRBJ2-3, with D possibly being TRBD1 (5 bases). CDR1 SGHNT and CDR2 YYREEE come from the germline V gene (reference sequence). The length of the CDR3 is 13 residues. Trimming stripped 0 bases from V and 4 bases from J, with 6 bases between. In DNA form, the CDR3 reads TGTGCCAGCAGCTTGGCAGGGTCAGATACGCAGTATTTT. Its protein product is CASSLAGSDTQYF.